The source of this T cell receptor beta chain is a study of identical twins. Concerning this clonotype itself: Its antigen is unknown.

Healthy Caucasians alone served as donors. TCRdb analysed the 5' RACE reads with MiXCR anew, one entry per CDR3 protein. Of some 1,700,000 distinct CDR3 sequences listed, less than 35% are singletons. With 6 bases removed from V and 1 base from J, the gap between germline ends came to 11 bases. The CDR3 loop spans 13 amino acids. Germline V gene lookup returns CDR1 DFQATT and CDR2 SNEGSKA (reference sequence). Study-wide points: Some out-of-frame alpha sequences were shared by twins, and these showed excess low generation probability. Insertion counts were lower in abundant cord blood beta clonotypes, a trend that memory repertoires did not show. Its conclusions, products of cross-sectional statistical analysis, did not come from following the same donors.

Material for sequencing was cord blood. The gene calls are TRBV20-1 and TRBJ2-3; tentatively, D is TRBD2 (6 bases). This sequence was found in a newborn girl in good health. CDR3 sequence: CSAIAARTDTQYF. The CDR3 DNA reads TGCAGTGCGATAGCGGCCCGCACAGATACGCAGTATTTT.